Detailed here is one TCR beta chain. The CDR3 consists of 15 residues. From germline, CDR1 is GTSNPN and CDR2 SVGIG (reference sequence). Trimming pared 3 bases from V and 0 bases from J, leaving 13 bases between. The data derive from a study of blood T cell repertoires in COVID-19. Study context: Donors in the United States, Italy and Spain gave samples during acute or convalescent COVID-19. Sample material is recorded as cDNA or gDNA derived from T cells, B-cell-depleted T cells, or PBMCs.

Original methodology: Estimates of nucleated cell counts were drawn from the amplification of reference gene primers. Only in-frame clones appear in the TCRdb table, and some are missing; sequencing was by immunoSEQ multiplex PCR. Clonal size and the V and J genes are those of that table, whereas D and trimming came from the DNA. The sample consists of approximately 250,000 clones, 88% of them appearing once. In assigning cohorts, the study relied on participant-reported clinical history. The receptor was isolated from a middle-aged woman with acute COVID-19. Sequencing used PBMCs or T cells enriched from blood (not recorded which). The rearrangement links TRBV30 to TRBJ2-3; D perhaps matches TRBD1 (8 bases). The CDR3 loop reads CAWRGGTGSTDTQYF. CDR3 in DNA: TGTGCCTGGAGGGGGGGGACAGGAAGCACAGATACGCAGTATTTT.